The 10 T cell receptor beta chains listed next were all sequenced from one sample in a study of shared clonotypes between healthy human individuals. Here immunoSEQ multiplex PCR was the method, and the copy in TCRdb shows in-frame clones only, minus some. This table holds about 510,000 clones, almost 97% found once. Sequenced: naive CD4+ T cells sorted from blood. As to subset: CD45RA+ positively selected. The receptors were gathered from a young woman in good health.

The chain uses TRBV11-2 and TRBJ2-3; possible D gene TRBD1, 6 bases. The CDR3 has 16 residues. V lost 5 bases, J lost 2 bases, and 17 bases lay in between. CDR1 and CDR2 from the germline V gene are SGHAT and FQNNGV. CDR3 nucleotide sequence: TGTGCCAGCAGCATGCGACAGGACCTCTTCACAGATACGCAGTATTTT. Its protein is CASSMRQDLFTDTQYF. The whole variable domain, filled in from reference TRBV11-2 and TRBJ2-3, reads EAGVAQSPRYKIIEKRQSVAFWCNPISGHATLYWYQQILGQGPKLLIQFQNNGVVDDSQLPKDRFSAERLKGVDSTLKIQPAKLEDSAVYLCASSMRQDLFTDTQYFGPGTRLTVL.

As to this clone: In the same sample, other DNA sequences code for this CDR3. The rearrangement joins TRBV19 to TRBJ2-5, with D possibly being TRBD2 (5 bases). CDR3 length equals 13 residues. Trimming removed 3 bases at V and 1 base at J, with 6 bases between. Germline CDR1 LNHDA, CDR2 SQIVND (reference sequence). In DNA, the CDR3 is TGTGCCAGTAGTATTGGAGGCCAAGAGACCCAGTACTTC. Encoded protein: CASSIGGQETQYF.

The rearrangement uses TRBV10-3 and TRBJ2-7; the D gene is possibly TRBD2 (6 bases). From germline, CDR1 is ENHRY and CDR2 SYGVKD. The CDR3 extends over 13 amino acids. Trimming left V 7 bases short and J 1 base short, with 11 bases between. CDR3 in DNA: TGTGCCATCACGTCCGGGGGTTCCTACGAGCAGTACTTC. Protein: CAITSGGSYEQYF.

V gene TRBV19 combines with J gene TRBJ2-3; 13 bases align to TRBD2. Per germline, CDR1 LNHDA and CDR2 SQIVND (reference sequence). V shed 4 bases, J shed 4 bases, and the junction held 5 bases outside the gene matches. The CDR3 contains 16 residues. For the CDR3, the DNA is TGTGCCAGTAGTAGGACTAGCGGGAGACCTTCAGATACGCAGTATTTT. This translates into CASSRTSGRPSDTQYF. Full variable domain (outside the CDR3, taken from reference TRBV19 and TRBJ2-3): DGGITQSPKYLFRKEGQNVTLSCEQNLNHDAMYWYRQDPGQGLRLIYYSQIVNDFQKGDIAEGYSVSREKKESFPLTVTSAQKNPTAFYLCASSRTSGRPSDTQYFGPGTRLTVL.

A remark on this clone: Other DNA sequences from this sample encode an identical CDR3 as well. The chain links TRBV10-3 to TRBJ2-1; unclear D gene. From germline, CDR1 is ENHRY and CDR2 SYGVKD. This CDR3 comprises 12 residues. The V and J ends lost 0 bases and 7 bases respectively, with 4 bases between them. CDR3 nucleotides: TGTGCCATCAGTGAGTCTGGGAATGAGCAGTTCTTC. Translation gives CAISESGNEQFF.

The rearrangement uses TRBV6-1 and TRBJ2-3; the match to TRBD1 covers 9 bases. The CDR3 loop spans 14 amino acids. The V segment lost 6 bases and the J segment 2 bases; nucleotides outside the gene matches: 3. Looked up from germline, CDR1 is MNHNS and CDR2 is SASEGT. CDR3 protein: CASSRDRATDTQYF. Written as DNA, the CDR3 is TGTGCCAGCAGCCGGGACAGGGCCACAGATACGCAGTATTTT.

This chain uses TRBV18 with TRBJ2-7; 13 nucleotides agree with TRBD2. The CDR3 runs 15 residues. V gave up 5 bases and J gave up 7 bases; unmatched junction bases: 8. CDR1 and CDR2 (germline): KGHSH, LQKENI. The CDR3, as DNA: TGTGCCAGCTCAGCAGGGACTAGCGGGATGGGGGAGCAGTACTTC. Amino acids: CASSAGTSGMGEQYF.

V usage is TRBV6-7 and J usage is TRBJ2-7; TRBD2 matches at 7 bases. TRBV6-7 is flagged as an ORF with uncertain function. The CDR3 spans 14 residues. J gave up 3 bases and V 5 bases, and 7 bases lay outside the gene matches. CDR3 loop: CASSRTSESYEQYF. The CDR3 DNA reads TGTGCCAGCAGTCGGACTAGTGAAAGCTACGAGCAGTACTTC.

The chain has TRBV7-2 and TRBJ2-7, with TRBD2 identical over 10 bases. The V segment lost 5 bases and the J segment 2 bases; nucleotides outside the gene matches: 12. Germline V CDR1 and CDR2: SGHTA, FQGNSA. This CDR3 is 17 amino acids long. In DNA, the CDR3 is TGTGCCAGCAGCATGCGCTCCGGACTAGCGGAGACCTACGAGCAGTACTTC. Translation gives CASSMRSGLAETYEQYF.

V and J are TRBV11-2 and TRBJ1-4; 8 bases line up with TRBD1. Per germline, CDR1 SGHAT and CDR2 FQNNGV. The CDR3 contains 14 residues. V trimming: 3 bases; J trimming: 7 bases; junction bases outside the gene matches: 4. The CDR3 nucleotides read TGTGCCAGCAGCTTTGACAGGGGCCGTGAAAAACTGTTTTTT. This translates into CASSFDRGREKLFF.